The next 4 T cell receptor beta chains were all read from a single sample in a study of CD8 T cells in Susac syndrome. RNA was extracted with the RNeasy kit, and a quantity of about 0.45 to 1 ug was reverse transcribed using random hexamers. TCRdb used MiXCR to reprocess the immunoSEQ multiplex PCR reads, holding one entry per CDR3 protein. The table includes about 240,000 distinct CDR3 sequences, 90% to 97% detected once. Sequencing was carried out using CD4+ T cells from PBMCs. Receptors originate from a human donor with Susac syndrome.

V usage is TRBV7-9 and J usage is TRBJ1-2, with 7 bases lining up with TRBD1. Germline V CDR1 and CDR2: SEHNR, FQNEAQ (reference sequence). This CDR3 has 12 residues. J was trimmed by 7 bases and V by 8 bases; bases with no gene match: 7. The CDR3 DNA reads as TGTGCCAGCGACAGGGTGGTGGCTGGCTACACCTTC. Its protein is CASDRVVAGYTF.

The chain carries TRBV14 and TRBJ2-1, with D possibly matching TRBD2 (6 bases). Germline CDR1 and CDR2: SGHDN and FVKESK. The CDR3 totals 21 residues. Trimming took off 2 bases at V and 5 bases at J, with 31 bases between the two ends. The CDR3, as DNA: TGTGCCAGCAGCCAAACCAGAGCTCAGATCGGGGGACTCCTTCATAACAATGAGCAGTTCTTC. Translation: CASSQTRAQIGGLLHNNEQFF.

The CDR3 reads CASSLADRGSYGYTF. DNA of the CDR3: TGCGCCAGCAGCTTGGCGGACAGGGGCAGCTATGGCTACACCTTC. This chain joins TRBV5-1 and TRBJ1-2, with 9 bases that match TRBD1. This CDR3 is 15 amino acids long. CDR1 is SGHRS and CDR2 is YFSETQ in the germline V gene. V trimming: 0 bases; J trimming: 4 bases; junction bases outside the gene matches: 4.

The chain carries TRBV14 and TRBJ1-1, with 7 positions matching TRBD1. In germline, CDR1 is SGHDN, CDR2 FVKESK. The CDR3 sequence is 16 residues long. The V and J ends lost 6 bases and 0 bases, in that order; junction bases with no gene match: 10. The CDR3 sequence: CASRGLGTVMNTEAFF. The CDR3 region has the DNA TGTGCCAGCAGAGGTCTCGGGACAGTGATGAACACTGAAGCTTTCTTT.